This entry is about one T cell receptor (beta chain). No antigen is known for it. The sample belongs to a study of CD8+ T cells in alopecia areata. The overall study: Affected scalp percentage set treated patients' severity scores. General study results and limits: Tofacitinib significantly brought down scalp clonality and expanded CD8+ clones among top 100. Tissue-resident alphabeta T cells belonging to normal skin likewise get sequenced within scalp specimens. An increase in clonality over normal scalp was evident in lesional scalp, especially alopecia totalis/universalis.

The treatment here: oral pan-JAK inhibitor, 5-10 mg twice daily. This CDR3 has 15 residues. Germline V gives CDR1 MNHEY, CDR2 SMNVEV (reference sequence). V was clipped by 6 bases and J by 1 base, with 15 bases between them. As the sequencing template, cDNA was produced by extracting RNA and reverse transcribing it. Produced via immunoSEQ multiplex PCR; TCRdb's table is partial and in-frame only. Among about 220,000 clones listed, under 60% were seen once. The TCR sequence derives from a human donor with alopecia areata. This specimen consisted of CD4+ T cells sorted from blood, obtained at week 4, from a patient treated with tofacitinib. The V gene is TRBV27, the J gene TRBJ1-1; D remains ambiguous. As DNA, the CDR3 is TGTGCCAGCAGGCCCGGATGGACGGGGAACACTGAAGCTTTCTTT. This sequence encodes CASRPGWTGNTEAFF.